This T cell receptor beta chain stems from a study of cytomegalovirus exposure and HLA in healthy donors. The CDR3 runs to 17 residues. Germline assignment: CDR1 SEHNR and CDR2 FQNEAQ (reference sequence). V was clipped by 1 base and J by 0 bases; unmatched bases: 4. Amplification used 60 Vbeta primers and 13 Jbeta primers. Using immunoSEQ multiplex PCR, the repertoire was profiled, and TCRdb retains in-frame clones only, with some absent. The data show 150,000 or so clones, 70% to 90% seen once. The rearrangement links TRBV7-9 to TRBJ1-3; 9 positions agree with TRBD1. The sequencing input was PBMCs. The clonotype originates from a woman younger than 30 in good health and CMV-seronegative. CDR3 sequence: CASSLGDRGFSGNTIYF. The CDR3 nucleotides are TGTGCCAGCAGCTTAGGTGACAGGGGGTTCTCTGGAAACACCATATATTTT.